This TCR beta chain comes out of a study of PD-L1 blockade in urothelial cancer. Study-wide background: Patients had been given 0 to 3 earlier chemotherapy regimens.

The CDR3 loop spans 15 amino acids. Germline CDR1 is SNHLY and CDR2 is FYNNEI. V was pared by 11 bases and J by 0 bases, with 17 bases between. Synthetic TCR analog templates were spiked into each PCR. The method was immunoSEQ multiplex PCR; TCRdb's version includes in-frame clones alone and lacks a portion of them. The table shows more than 30,000 clones, with more than 75% occurring only once. The rearrangement links TRBV2 to TRBJ1-3; D is possibly TRBD1 (6 bases). This material consisted of PBMCs, taken around atezolizumab (anti-PD-L1) treatment. The receptor comes from a man aged 50 or older with urothelial cancer. Here the CDR3 DNA reads TGTGCCCTGAGGGGGTATATGTCCTCTGGAAACACCATATATTTT. This translates into CALRGYMSSGNTIYF. Based on the CDR3 plus reference TRBV2 and TRBJ1-3, the full variable domain is EPEVTQTPSHQVTQMGQEVILRCVPISNHLYFYWYRQILGQKVEFLVSFYNNEISEKSEIFDDQFSVERPDGSNFTLKIRSTKLEDSAMYFCALRGYMSSGNTIYFGEGSWLTVV.